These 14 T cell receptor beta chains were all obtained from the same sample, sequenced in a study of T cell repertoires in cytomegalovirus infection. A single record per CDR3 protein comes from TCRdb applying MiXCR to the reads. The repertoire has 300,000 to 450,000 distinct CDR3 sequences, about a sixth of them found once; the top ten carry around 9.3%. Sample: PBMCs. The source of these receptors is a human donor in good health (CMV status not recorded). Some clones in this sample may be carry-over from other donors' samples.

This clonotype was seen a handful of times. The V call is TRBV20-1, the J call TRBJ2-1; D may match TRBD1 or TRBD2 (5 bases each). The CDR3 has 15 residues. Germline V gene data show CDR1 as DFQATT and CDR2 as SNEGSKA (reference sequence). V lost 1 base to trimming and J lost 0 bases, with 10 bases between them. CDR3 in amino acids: CSARAGRSSYNEQFF. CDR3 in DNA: TGCAGTGCTAGAGCAGGGAGAAGCTCCTACAATGAGCAGTTCTTC.

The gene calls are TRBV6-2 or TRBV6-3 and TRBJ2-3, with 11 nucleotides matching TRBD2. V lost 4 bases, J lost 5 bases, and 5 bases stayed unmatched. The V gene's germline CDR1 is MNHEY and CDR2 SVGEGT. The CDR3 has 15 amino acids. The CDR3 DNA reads TGTGCCAGCAGTTTGGGGACTAGCGGCGGAGATACGCAGTATTTT. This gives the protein CASSLGTSGGDTQYF.

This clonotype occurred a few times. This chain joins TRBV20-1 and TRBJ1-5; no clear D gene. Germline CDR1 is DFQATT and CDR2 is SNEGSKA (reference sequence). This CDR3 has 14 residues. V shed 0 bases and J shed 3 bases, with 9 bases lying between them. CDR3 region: CSARDEQPNQPQHF. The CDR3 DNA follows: TGCAGTGCTAGAGATGAACAGCCCAATCAGCCCCAGCATTTT.

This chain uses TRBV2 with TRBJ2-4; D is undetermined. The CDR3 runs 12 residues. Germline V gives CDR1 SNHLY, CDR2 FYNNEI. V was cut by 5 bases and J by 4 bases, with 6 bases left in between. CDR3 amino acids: CASSWQKNIQYF. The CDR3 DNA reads TGTGCCAGCAGTTGGCAGAAAAACATTCAGTACTTC.

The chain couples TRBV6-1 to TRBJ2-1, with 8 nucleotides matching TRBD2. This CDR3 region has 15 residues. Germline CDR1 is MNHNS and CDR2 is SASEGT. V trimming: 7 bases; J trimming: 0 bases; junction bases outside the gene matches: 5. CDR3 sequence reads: CASTTSASSYNEQFF. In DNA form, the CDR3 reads TGTGCCAGCACGACTAGCGCGAGCTCCTACAATGAGCAGTTCTTC.

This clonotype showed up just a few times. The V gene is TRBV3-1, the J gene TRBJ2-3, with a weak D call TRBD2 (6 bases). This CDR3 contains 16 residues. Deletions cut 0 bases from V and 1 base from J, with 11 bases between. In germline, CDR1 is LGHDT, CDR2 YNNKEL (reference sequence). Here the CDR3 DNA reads TGTGCCAGCAGCCAAGATCTGGAGCGGGGCACAGATACGCAGTATTTT. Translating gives CASSQDLERGTDTQYF.

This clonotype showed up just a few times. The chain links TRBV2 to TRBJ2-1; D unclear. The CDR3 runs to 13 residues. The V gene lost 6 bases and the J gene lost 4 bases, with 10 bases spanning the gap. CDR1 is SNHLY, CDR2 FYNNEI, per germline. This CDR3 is CASSPTAYNEQFF. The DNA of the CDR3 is TGTGCCAGCAGCCCCACAGCTTACAATGAGCAGTTCTTC.

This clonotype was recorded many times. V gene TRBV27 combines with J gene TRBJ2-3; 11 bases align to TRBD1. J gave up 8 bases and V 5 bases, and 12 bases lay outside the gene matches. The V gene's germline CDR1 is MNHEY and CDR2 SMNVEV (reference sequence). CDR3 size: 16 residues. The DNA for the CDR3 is TGTGCCAGCAGTCCCTGGACAGGGGGCGCCGAAGGTACGCAGTATTTT. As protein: CASSPWTGGAEGTQYF.

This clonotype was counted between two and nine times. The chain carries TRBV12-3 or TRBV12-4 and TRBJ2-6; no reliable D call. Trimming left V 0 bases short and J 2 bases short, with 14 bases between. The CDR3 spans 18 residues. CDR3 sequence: CASSLALVASPGANVLTF. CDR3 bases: TGTGCCAGCAGTTTAGCGCTCGTGGCCAGCCCTGGGGCCAACGTCCTGACTTTC.

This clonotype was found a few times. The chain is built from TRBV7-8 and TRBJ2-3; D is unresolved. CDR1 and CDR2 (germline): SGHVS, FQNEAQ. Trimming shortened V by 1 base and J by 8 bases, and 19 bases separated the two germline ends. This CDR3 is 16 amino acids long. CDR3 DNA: TGTGCCAGCAGCTTAGTCGGGCGACCTTCAGCAGGTACGCAGTATTTT. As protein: CASSLVGRPSAGTQYF.

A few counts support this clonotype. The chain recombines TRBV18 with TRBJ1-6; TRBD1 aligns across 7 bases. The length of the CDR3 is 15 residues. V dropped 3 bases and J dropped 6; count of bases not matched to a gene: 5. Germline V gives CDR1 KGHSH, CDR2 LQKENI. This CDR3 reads CASSPGQARNSPLHF. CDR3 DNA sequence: TGTGCCAGCTCACCTGGACAGGCACGTAATTCACCCCTCCACTTT.

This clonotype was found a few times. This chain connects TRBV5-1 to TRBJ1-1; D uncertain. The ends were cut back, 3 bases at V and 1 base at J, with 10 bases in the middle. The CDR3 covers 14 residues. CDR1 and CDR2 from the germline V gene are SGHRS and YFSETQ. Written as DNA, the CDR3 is TGCGCCAGCAGCTCGGACGGGGAGAACACTGAAGCTTTCTTT. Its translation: CASSSDGENTEAFF.

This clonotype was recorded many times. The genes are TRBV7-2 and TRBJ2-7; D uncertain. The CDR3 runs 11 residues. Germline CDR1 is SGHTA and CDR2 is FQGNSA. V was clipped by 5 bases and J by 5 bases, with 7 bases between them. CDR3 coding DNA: TGTGCCAGCAGCGCGCGGCACGAGCAGTACTTC. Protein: CASSARHEQYF.

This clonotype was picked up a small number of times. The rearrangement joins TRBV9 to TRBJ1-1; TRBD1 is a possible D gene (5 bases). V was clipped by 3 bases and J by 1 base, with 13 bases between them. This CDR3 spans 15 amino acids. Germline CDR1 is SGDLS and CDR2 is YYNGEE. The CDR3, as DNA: TGTGCCAGCAGCGGACTCGGGACGGGGAACACTGAAGCTTTCTTT. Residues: CASSGLGTGNTEAFF.